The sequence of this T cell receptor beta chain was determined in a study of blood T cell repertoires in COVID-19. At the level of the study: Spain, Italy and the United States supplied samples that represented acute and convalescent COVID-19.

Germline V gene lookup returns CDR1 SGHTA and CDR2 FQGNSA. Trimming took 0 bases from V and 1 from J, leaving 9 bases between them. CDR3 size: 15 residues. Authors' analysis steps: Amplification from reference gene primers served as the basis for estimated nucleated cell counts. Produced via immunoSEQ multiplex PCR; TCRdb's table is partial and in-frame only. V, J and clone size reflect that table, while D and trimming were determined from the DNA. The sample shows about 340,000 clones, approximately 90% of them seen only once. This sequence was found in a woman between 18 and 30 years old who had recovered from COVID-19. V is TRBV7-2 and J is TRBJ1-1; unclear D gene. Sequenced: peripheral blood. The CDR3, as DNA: TGTGCCAGCAGCTTAGCCGGTCATACGAACACTGAAGCTTTCTTT. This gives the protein CASSLAGHTNTEAFF. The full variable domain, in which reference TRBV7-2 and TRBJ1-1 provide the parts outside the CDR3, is GAGVSQSPSNKVTEKGKDVELRCDPISGHTALYWYRQSLGQGLEFLIYFQGNSAPDKSGLPSDRFSAERTGGSVSTLTIQRTQQEDSAVYLCASSLAGHTNTEAFFGQGTRLTVV.